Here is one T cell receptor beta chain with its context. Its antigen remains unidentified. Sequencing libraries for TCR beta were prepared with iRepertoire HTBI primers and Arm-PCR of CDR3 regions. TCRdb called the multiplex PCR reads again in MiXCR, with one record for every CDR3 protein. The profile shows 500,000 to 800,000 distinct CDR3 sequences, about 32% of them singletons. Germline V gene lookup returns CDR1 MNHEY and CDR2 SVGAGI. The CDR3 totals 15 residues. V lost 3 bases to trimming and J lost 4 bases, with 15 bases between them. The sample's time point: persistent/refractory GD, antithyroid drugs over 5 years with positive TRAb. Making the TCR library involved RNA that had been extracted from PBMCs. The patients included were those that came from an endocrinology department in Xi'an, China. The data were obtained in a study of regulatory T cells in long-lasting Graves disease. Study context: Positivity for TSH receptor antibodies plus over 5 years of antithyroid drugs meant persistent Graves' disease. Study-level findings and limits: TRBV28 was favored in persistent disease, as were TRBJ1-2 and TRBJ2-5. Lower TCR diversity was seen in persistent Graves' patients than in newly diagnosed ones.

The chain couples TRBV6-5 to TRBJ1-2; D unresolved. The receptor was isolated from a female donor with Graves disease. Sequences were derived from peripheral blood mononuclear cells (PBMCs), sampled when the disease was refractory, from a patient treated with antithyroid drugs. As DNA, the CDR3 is TGTGCCAGCAGTTATTTGGGTATACGGAGCTATGGCTACACCTTC. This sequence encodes CASSYLGIRSYGYTF.